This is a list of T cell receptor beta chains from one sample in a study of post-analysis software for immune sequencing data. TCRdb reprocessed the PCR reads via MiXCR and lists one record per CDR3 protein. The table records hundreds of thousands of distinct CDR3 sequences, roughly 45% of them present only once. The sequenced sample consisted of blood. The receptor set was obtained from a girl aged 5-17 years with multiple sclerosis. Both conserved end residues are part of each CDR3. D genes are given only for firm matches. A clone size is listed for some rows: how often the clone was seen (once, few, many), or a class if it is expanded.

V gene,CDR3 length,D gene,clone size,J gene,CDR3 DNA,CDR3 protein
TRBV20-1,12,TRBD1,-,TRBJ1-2,TGCAGTGCTTCCCGACAGGGGCGAGGCTACACCTTC,CSASRQGRGYTF
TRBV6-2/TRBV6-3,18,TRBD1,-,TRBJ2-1,TGTGCCAGCAGTTCCCCCCTACACCCGGGACAGGGGTTCGATGAGCAGTTCTTC,CASSSPLHPGQGFDEQFF
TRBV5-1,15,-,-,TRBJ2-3,TGCGCCAGCAGCTTGGGTATAGCGAGCACAGATACGCAGTATTTT,CASSLGIASTDTQYF
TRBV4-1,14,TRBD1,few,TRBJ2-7,TGCGCCAGCAGCTTCCGGGACAGGGTAGGCGAGCAGTACTTC,CASSFRDRVGEQYF
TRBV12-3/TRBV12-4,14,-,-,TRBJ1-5,TGTGCCAGCAGTTTTGCCCCGAGCAATCAGCCCCAGCATTTT,CASSFAPSNQPQHF
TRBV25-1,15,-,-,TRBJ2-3,TGTGCCAGCAGTGAGACGCAGGGGAGCACAGATACGCAGTATTTT,CASSETQGSTDTQYF
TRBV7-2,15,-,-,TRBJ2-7,TGTGCCAGCAGGATGGAGGGGACAGACCCTTACGAGCAGTACTTC,CASRMEGTDPYEQYF
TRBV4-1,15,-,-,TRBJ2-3,TGCGCCAGCAGCCAATTTCTAGACAGCACGGATACGCAGTATTTT,CASSQFLDSTDTQYF
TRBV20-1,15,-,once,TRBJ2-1,TGCAGTGCTTTCCCCAGGGCGGGATCCTACAATGAGCAGTTCTTC,CSAFPRAGSYNEQFF
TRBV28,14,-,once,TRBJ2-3,TGTGCCAGCAGTTTCCTGAGCGGGCCAGATACGCAGTATTTT,CASSFLSGPDTQYF
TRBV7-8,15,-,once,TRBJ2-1,TGTGCCAGCAGCTTAGCGCTGTCAGCATCCAATGAGCAGTTCTTC,CASSLALSASNEQFF
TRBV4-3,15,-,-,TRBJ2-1,TGCGCCAGCAGCCAAGATCTTGCGGGACTGGCTGAGCAGTTCTTC,CASSQDLAGLAEQFF
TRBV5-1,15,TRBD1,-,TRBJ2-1,TGCGCCAGCAGCTTGTTACAGGGGTACGTCTATGAGCAGTTCTTC,CASSLLQGYVYEQFF
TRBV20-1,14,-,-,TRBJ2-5,TGCAGTGCCACCGCTGGGCTGCGGGTGGGGGAGCAGTACTTC,CSATAGLRVGEQYF
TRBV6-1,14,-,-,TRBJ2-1,TGTGCCAGCAGTGTGGACGGCTCCTACAATGAGCAGTTCTTC,CASSVDGSYNEQFF
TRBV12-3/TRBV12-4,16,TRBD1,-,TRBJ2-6,TGTGCCAGAAGCGACCCGGGGACAGCTGGGGCCAACGTCCTGACTTTC,CARSDPGTAGANVLTF
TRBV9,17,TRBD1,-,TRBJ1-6,TGTGCCAGCAGCGTTTCCACAGGGGACTCCTATAATTCACCCCTCCACTTT,CASSVSTGDSYNSPLHF
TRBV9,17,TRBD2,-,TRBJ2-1,TGTGCCAGCAGCGTAATCGGCGGGAGGGCCTCCTACAATGAGCAGTTCTTC,CASSVIGGRASYNEQFF
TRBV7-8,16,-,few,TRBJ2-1,TGTGCCAGCAGCTTGGGCGGGCCCTCCCAATGGAATGAGCAGTTCTTC,CASSLGGPSQWNEQFF
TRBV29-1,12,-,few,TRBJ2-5,TGCAGCGTTGAAGTGGTCAAGGAGACCCAGTACTTC,CSVEVVKETQYF
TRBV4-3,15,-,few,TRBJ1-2,TGCGCCAGCAGCCAAGAATGGGGGCAGGGTCGTGGCTACACCTTC,CASSQEWGQGRGYTF
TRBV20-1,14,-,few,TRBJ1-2,TGCAGTGCTGCGGAGACGGTGGTTAACTATGGCTACACCTTC,CSAAETVVNYGYTF
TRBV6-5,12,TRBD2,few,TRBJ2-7,TGTGCCAGCAGGACTAGCGGGTACGAGCAGTACTTC,CASRTSGYEQYF
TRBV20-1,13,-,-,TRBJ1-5,TGCAGTGCTAGCCAAGGGGGGGATCAGCCCCAGCATTTT,CSASQGGDQPQHF
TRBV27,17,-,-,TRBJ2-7,TGTGCCAGCAGTCGTCGACTAGTGGGAGGGGGGCCCTACGAGCAGTACTTC,CASSRRLVGGGPYEQYF
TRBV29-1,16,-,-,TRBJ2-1,TGCAGCGTTGAATACAGGGTGACCGTTGGGGGTAATGAGCAGTTCTTC,CSVEYRVTVGGNEQFF